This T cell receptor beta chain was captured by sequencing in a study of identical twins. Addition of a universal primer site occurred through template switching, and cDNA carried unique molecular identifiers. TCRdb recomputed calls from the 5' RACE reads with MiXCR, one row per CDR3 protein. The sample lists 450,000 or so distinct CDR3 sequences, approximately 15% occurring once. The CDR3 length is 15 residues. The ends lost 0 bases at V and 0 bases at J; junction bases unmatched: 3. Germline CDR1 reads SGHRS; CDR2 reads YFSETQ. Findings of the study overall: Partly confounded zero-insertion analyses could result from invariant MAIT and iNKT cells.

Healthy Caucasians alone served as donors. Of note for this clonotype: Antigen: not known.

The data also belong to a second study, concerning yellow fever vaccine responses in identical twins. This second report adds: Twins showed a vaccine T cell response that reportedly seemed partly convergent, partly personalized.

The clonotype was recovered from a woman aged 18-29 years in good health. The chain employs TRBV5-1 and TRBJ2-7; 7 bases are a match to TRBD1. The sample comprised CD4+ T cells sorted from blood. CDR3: CASSLADRDSYEQYF. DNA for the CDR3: TGCGCCAGCAGCTTGGCAGACAGGGACTCCTACGAGCAGTACTTC.